This T cell receptor (beta chain) emerged from a study of blood T cell repertoires in COVID-19 (dated by TCRdb to the early 2020s). Regarding the complete study: Samples covering the acute and convalescent phases of COVID-19 were provided by collaborators in the United States, Italy and Spain. The prospective study material was composed of cDNA or gDNA derived from T cells, B-cell-depleted T cells, or PBMCs. The dataset comprised deeply sampled blood TCRbeta repertoires from subjects exposed to, actively infected with, or recovered from COVID-19. The repertoires were released in a freely available public database intended as a resource for research on the immune response to SARS-CoV-2. Samples came from the ongoing ImmuneRACE study (first 160 participants) plus 1,254 subjects from 6 global collaborators. The sample metadata nearly always contained a de-identified subject ID, COVID-19 status, age in years and sex. Where available, HLA class I and class II types were taken from metadata supplied by the sample provider and were not determined by assay-based typing.

The immunoSEQ Assay, a bias-controlled multiplex PCR, was used to amplify TCRbeta CDR3 regions from genomic DNA. In the authors' own workflow: The number of nucleated cells in each sample was estimated from the amplification of reference gene primers within the assay. To quantify the absolute abundance of each unique TCRbeta CDR3 rearrangement, sequence reads were collapsed and filtered. For each sample, productive Simpson clonality was calculated as the square root of Simpson's diversity index across productive rearrangements. The table comes from immuneACCESS by way of TCRdb, which keeps in-frame sequences with V and J called. Part of the clones is missing from these tables; in studies checked, under half for an unresolved V gene and the rest for unknown reasons. Clone size and V and J calls were adopted from that table, with D and trimming inferred from the DNA. Here the sample has 200,000 to 250,000 clones; under 95% occur a single time. The ten biggest clones cover approximately 2% of the sample.

Broad study findings and their caveats: The amount of clinical and demographic metadata varied by source and participant and was provided uncurated.

CDR1 SGHRS and CDR2 YFSETQ are derived from the germline V gene. The CDR3 covers 16 residues, taking in both the cysteine and the phenylalanine. Only CDR3 DNA remains: 48 bases, in frame from the first base. Ends trimmed: V by 0 bases, J by 8 bases; bases unmatched to a gene: 8. A remark on this clone: Its antigen is not yet known. No per-base quality is available; no much larger clone lies one base away.

Participants in the prospective study were enrolled through a virtual design, were aged roughly 18 to 90 years, and lived in 24 United States geographic areas. Cohort assignment in the prospective study relied on participant-reported clinical history from a screening survey and a study questionnaire. For ImmuneRACE Cohort 3, a participant was defined as recovered based on two consecutive negative NP/OP PCR tests, clearance by a healthcare professional, or resolution of symptoms. In the prospective study, whole blood, serum and a nasopharyngeal or oropharyngeal swab were collected from each participant by mobile phlebotomists. Additional blood draws and questionnaires over an approximately 2-month period could optionally be provided by prospective study participants. Prospective study blood samples were shipped either frozen or at room temperature before DNA extraction.

The sample taken for sequencing was PBMCs or T cells enriched from blood (not recorded which). The sequence was obtained from a woman aged 18-30 years who had recovered from COVID-19. The chain couples TRBV5-1 to TRBJ1-4; 9 central bases correspond to TRBD1. The CDR3: CASSLEGQGIEEKLFF. The DNA is as follows: TGCGCCAGCAGCTTGGAGGGACAGGGTATTGAGGAAAAACTGTTTTTT.